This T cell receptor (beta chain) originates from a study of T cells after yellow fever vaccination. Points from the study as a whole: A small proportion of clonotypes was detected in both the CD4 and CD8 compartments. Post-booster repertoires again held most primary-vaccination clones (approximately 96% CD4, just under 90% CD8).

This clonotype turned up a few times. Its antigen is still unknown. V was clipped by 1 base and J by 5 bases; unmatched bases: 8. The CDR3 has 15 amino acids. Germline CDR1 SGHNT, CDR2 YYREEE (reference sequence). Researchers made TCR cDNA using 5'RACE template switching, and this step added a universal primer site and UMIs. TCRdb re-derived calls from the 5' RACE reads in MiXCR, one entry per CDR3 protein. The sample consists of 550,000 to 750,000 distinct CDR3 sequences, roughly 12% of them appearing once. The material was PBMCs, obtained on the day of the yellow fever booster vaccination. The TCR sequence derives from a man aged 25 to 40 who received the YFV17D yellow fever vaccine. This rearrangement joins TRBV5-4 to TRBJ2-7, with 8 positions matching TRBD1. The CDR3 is CASSLLAGGRDEQYF. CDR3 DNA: TGTGCCAGCAGCTTGTTGGCAGGGGGCAGGGACGAGCAGTACTTC.